This T cell receptor (beta chain) was captured by sequencing in a study of T-cell memory formation after mild COVID-19. About the study: TCR clusters were mostly donor specific.

Study findings and constraints: Among clones contracting day 15 to 85, CD4/CD8 was balanced, whereas later expanders leaned CD4+. CD4+ contracting clones were found mainly in CM and EM, and CD8+ ones in EMRA.

5'RACE primed from the constant segment yielded TCR alpha and TCR beta cDNA libraries bearing sample barcodes and UMIs. TCRdb used MiXCR to reprocess the 5' RACE reads, holding one entry per CDR3 protein. The sample yields about 130,000 distinct CDR3 sequences, 15% to 20% seen once. V was pared by 5 bases and J by 4 bases, with 4 bases of the junction left unmatched. The CDR3 is 14 amino acids. From germline, CDR1 is MNHNY and CDR2 SVGAGI (reference sequence). Comment on this clonotype: Its specificity is not known.

The receptor comes from an adult woman who had mild COVID-19 (a few samples of this study predate the infection). Cell type and time point are not known. Sequenced input: PBMCs or a T cell subset sorted from them (not recorded which). The rearrangement links TRBV6-6 to TRBJ2-1; 8 bases are shared with TRBD2. CDR3 loop: CASSSGGGYNEQFF. CDR3 coding DNA: TGTGCCAGCAGTAGCGGGGGAGGGTACAATGAGCAGTTCTTC.